These T cell receptor beta chains were read from a single sample in a study of blood T cells in healthy people across ages. MiXCR, applied by TCRdb to the 5' RACE reads, yields one record per CDR3 protein. The table has 700,000 to 950,000 distinct CDR3 sequences, roughly 45% seen once; the top ten hold less than 25%. The source material was blood. The receptors shown here come from a woman aged 55-69 years in good health. CDR3s include the opening cysteine and the closing phenylalanine or tryptophan. The D gene is left open where the match is weak. A clone size is listed for some rows: how often the clone was seen (once, few, many), or a class if it is expanded.

CDR3 protein	CDR3 DNA	D gene	V gene	J gene	clone size
CASSFGQGGEKLFF	TGCGCTAGCAGCTTTGGCCAGGGTGGTGAAAAACTGTTTTTT	.	TRBV5-1	TRBJ1-4	.
CASSQDPGRDEQFF	TGCGCCAGCAGCCAAGATCCAGGGAGGGATGAGCAGTTCTTC	TRBD2	TRBV4-1	TRBJ2-1	.
CAGSPGAVIEAFF	TGTGCCGGCAGCCCCGGAGCGGTTATAGAAGCTTTCTTT	.	TRBV7-6	TRBJ1-1	.
CAWSVLSGYEQYF	TGTGCCTGGAGTGTACTATCGGGTTACGAGCAGTACTTC	.	TRBV30	TRBJ2-7	many
CSARRAGVEDQYF	TGCAGTGCTAGAAGGGCTGGCGTGGAGGATCAGTACTTC	.	TRBV20-1	TRBJ2-4	.
CSVVEPVYNEQFF	TGCAGCGTTGTGGAGCCCGTCTACAATGAGCAGTTCTTC	.	TRBV29-1	TRBJ2-1	.
CASSQEGTLEEQYF	TGTGCCAGCAGCCAAGAGGGGACCCTCGAAGAGCAGTACTTC	.	TRBV3-1	TRBJ2-7	.
CASSFPGDTLTTGRRKTYNEQYF	TGCGCCAGCAGCTTTCCGGGTGACACACTGACCACCGGACGACGCAAAACCTACAATGAGCAGTACTTC	.	TRBV5-1	TRBJ2-7	.
CASSLAMSRSQETQYF	TGTGCCAGCAGCTTAGCGATGTCTAGATCCCAAGAGACCCAGTACTTC	.	TRBV7-7	TRBJ2-5	.
CASGGTSGHSYNEQYF	TGTGCCAGTGGCGGGACTAGCGGGCATTCCTACAATGAGCAGTACTTC	TRBD2	TRBV6-2/TRBV6-3	TRBJ2-7	.
CASSLPAGNYNEQFF	TGTGCCAGCAGCTTACCAGCGGGCAATTACAATGAGCAGTTCTTC	.	TRBV11-2	TRBJ2-1	.
CASSPPGIAGRETQYF	TGTGCCAGCAGCCCTCCAGGGATAGCGGGAAGAGAGACCCAGTACTTC	TRBD2	TRBV7-9	TRBJ2-5	few
CSAYATSGVGDTQYF	TGCAGTGCTTACGCGACTAGCGGGGTTGGAGATACGCAGTATTTT	TRBD2	TRBV20-1	TRBJ2-3	.
CASSAADSSYNEQFF	TGTGCCAGCAGTGCGGCGGATAGCTCCTACAATGAGCAGTTCTTC	.	TRBV6-1	TRBJ2-1	few
CASSPPRLAYSTDTQYF	TGTGCCAGCAGCCCCCCTAGACTAGCGTACAGCACAGATACGCAGTATTTT	TRBD2	TRBV7-2	TRBJ2-3	few
CASSAYNTDTQYF	TGTGCCAGCAGCGCCTATAACACAGATACGCAGTATTTT	.	TRBV6-5	TRBJ2-3	.
CASSKVSAPQETQYF	TGTGCCAGCAGTAAGGTGAGCGCCCCCCAAGAGACCCAGTACTTC	.	TRBV7-2	TRBJ2-5	.
CASSLSSALGYEQYF	TGTGCCAGCAGTTTATCCAGCGCTCTTGGGTACGAGCAGTACTTC	.	TRBV12-3/TRBV12-4	TRBJ2-7	.
CASSPGTGAKLFF	TGTGCCAGCAGTCCCGGGACAGGGGCAAAACTGTTTTTT	TRBD1	TRBV12-3/TRBV12-4	TRBJ1-4	.
CASSLDQASDYGYTF	TGTGCCAGCAGTTTAGACCAGGCTTCGGACTATGGCTACACCTTC	.	TRBV28	TRBJ1-2	few
CAIWGVEGQGSYEQYF	TGTGCCATCTGGGGGGTTGAGGGACAGGGCTCCTACGAGCAGTACTTC	TRBD1	TRBV10-3	TRBJ2-7	.
CSAADREGGYYEQYF	TGCAGTGCCGCGGACAGGGAGGGGGGTTATTACGAGCAGTACTTC	.	TRBV20-1	TRBJ2-7	.
CASSLEGGPNTGELFF	TGTGCCAGCAGCTTAGAAGGCGGGCCGAACACCGGGGAGCTGTTTTTT	.	TRBV7-2	TRBJ2-2	.
CASSLQVTDTQYF	TGCGCCAGCAGCTTGCAAGTAACAGATACGCAGTATTTT	.	TRBV5-1	TRBJ2-3	many
CASSLVGGYTRVQYF	TGTGCCAGCAGCTTAGTTGGGGGATATACCAGGGTTCAGTACTTC	.	TRBV7-2	TRBJ2-4	many
CASSPQTGYGLWNTEAFF	TGTGCCAGCAGTCCCCAGACAGGGTATGGGTTGTGGAACACTGAAGCTTTCTTT	TRBD1	TRBV27	TRBJ1-1	.
CSATGLVKDKTQYF	TGCAGTGCCACGGGACTAGTTAAAGACAAGACCCAGTACTTC	TRBD2	TRBV20-1	TRBJ2-5	.
CASQSGGSGSVEQFF	TGTGCCAGTCAATCAGGGGGCTCGGGATCGGTTGAGCAGTTCTTC	TRBD1	TRBV2	TRBJ2-1	.
CASSPSIGQGVYEQYF	TGTGCCAGCAGCCCTTCGATCGGTCAGGGGGTGTACGAGCAGTACTTC	TRBD1	TRBV7-3	TRBJ2-7	.
CAWTGTGNTEAFF	TGTGCCTGGACCGGGACAGGGAATACTGAAGCTTTCTTT	TRBD1	TRBV30	TRBJ1-1	.
CASSLGLAGLTDTQYF	TGTGCCAGCAGCTTAGGGCTAGCGGGACTCACAGATACGCAGTATTTT	TRBD2	TRBV7-3	TRBJ2-3	few
CASSFRDRNEKLFF	TGTGCCAGCAGCTTCCGGGACCGTAATGAAAAACTGTTTTTT	.	TRBV5-4	TRBJ1-4	.
CSARAAGVAYEQYF	TGCAGTGCTAGAGCTGCGGGAGTGGCCTACGAGCAGTACTTC	TRBD2	TRBV20-1	TRBJ2-7	.
CASSFDSGPDEQYF	TGCGCCAGCAGCTTCGATAGCGGTCCCGACGAGCAGTACTTC	.	TRBV5-1	TRBJ2-7	.
CSAEEDALNQPQHF	TGCAGTGCGGAGGAGGACGCTCTCAATCAGCCCCAGCATTTT	.	TRBV20-1	TRBJ1-5	.
CASEQLAGSDNEQFF	TGTGCCAGTGAACAACTAGCGGGCTCCGACAATGAGCAGTTCTTC	TRBD2	TRBV19	TRBJ2-1	.
CASSDRGGTYEQYF	TGTGCCAGCAGTGATCGGGGGGGAACCTACGAGCAGTACTTC	TRBD2	TRBV6-5	TRBJ2-7	.
CASSLTSGGVLGTQYF	TGTGCCAGCAGCTTGACTAGCGGGGGGGTCCTCGGGACCCAGTACTTC	TRBD2	TRBV7-2	TRBJ2-5	.
CASSPVAGPNHEQYF	TGCGCCAGCAGCCCCGTGGCGGGACCAAACCACGAGCAGTACTTC	.	TRBV7-8	TRBJ2-7	.
CSAANVEWAKNIQYF	TGCAGTGCCGCGAATGTGGAGTGGGCCAAAAACATTCAGTACTTC	.	TRBV20-1	TRBJ2-4	.
CASTQIGLAASLRYEQYF	TGTGCCAGCACCCAAATCGGACTAGCGGCTTCCCTCCGCTACGAGCAGTACTTC	TRBD2	TRBV28	TRBJ2-7	.
CASRRGQGIADTQYF	TGTGCCAGCAGACGTGGACAGGGGATAGCAGATACGCAGTATTTT	TRBD1	TRBV6-1	TRBJ2-3	.
CASSEYGYKQETQYF	TGTGCCAGCAGTGAATACGGGTACAAGCAAGAGACCCAGTACTTC	.	TRBV25-1	TRBJ2-5	.
CSARPTYQETQYF	TGCAGTGCTCGGCCGACATATCAAGAGACCCAGTACTTC	.	TRBV20-1	TRBJ2-5	few
CSARAGIRGEQYF	TGCAGTGCTAGGGCAGGGATCCGAGGCGAGCAGTACTTC	.	TRBV20-1	TRBJ2-7	many
CSARLGLGEKLFF	TGCAGTGCTAGATTGGGGTTGGGAGAAAAACTGTTTTTT	.	TRBV20-1	TRBJ1-4	.